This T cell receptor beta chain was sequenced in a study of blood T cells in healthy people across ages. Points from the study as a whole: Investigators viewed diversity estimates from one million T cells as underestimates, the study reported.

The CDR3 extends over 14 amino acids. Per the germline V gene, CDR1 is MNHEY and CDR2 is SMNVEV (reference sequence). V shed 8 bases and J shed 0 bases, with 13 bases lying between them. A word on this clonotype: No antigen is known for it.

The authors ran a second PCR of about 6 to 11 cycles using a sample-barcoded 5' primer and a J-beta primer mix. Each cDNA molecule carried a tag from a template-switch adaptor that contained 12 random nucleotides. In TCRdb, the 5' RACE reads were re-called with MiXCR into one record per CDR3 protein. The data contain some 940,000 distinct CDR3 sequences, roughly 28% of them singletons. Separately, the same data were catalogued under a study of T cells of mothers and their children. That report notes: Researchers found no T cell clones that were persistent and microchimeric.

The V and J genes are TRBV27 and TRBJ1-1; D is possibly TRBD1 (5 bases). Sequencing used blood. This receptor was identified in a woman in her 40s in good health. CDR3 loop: CASSTGLLNTEAFF. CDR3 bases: TGTGCCAGCTCAACGGGACTCCTGAACACTGAAGCTTTCTTT.